This paragraph reports one T cell receptor (beta chain). The data stem from a study of identical twins. TCRdb re-derived calls from the 5' RACE reads in MiXCR, one entry per CDR3 protein. The data contain 1.5 million or so distinct CDR3 sequences, about 30% of them seen just once; the ten biggest clones take up approximately 0.29%. Germline V gene lookup returns CDR1 ENHRY and CDR2 SYGVKD. The CDR3 consists of 13 residues. The V gene lost 8 bases and the J gene lost 9 bases, with 17 bases spanning the gap. The source material was cord blood. This receptor was obtained from a newborn girl in good health. The chain joins TRBV10-3 to TRBJ2-1, with D maybe TRBD2 (6 bases). The CDR3 protein is CAIRAEGGGEQFF. The CDR3 DNA sequence: TGTGCCATCCGGGCGGAGGGTGGGGGTGAGCAGTTCTTC.